This T cell receptor beta chain originates from a study of cytomegalovirus exposure and HLA in healthy donors. 13 Jbeta primers and 60 Vbeta primers were used for the PCR. Generated by immunoSEQ multiplex PCR, the TCRdb table keeps only in-frame clones and is missing some. The table includes some 170,000 clones, more than 80% detected once. Study-wide results and limits: With high specificity and sensitivity, the classifier reportedly diagnosed cytomegalovirus status.

About this clone itself: The antigen is not known.

The length of the CDR3 is 18 residues. Germline V CDR1 and CDR2: SGHAT, FQNNGV. V shed 4 bases, J shed 5 bases, and the junction held 19 bases outside the gene matches. The TCR originated in a woman younger than 30 in good health and CMV-seropositive. Material: PBMCs. The chain carries TRBV11-2 and TRBJ1-2, with 7 bases matching TRBD1. This CDR3 reads CASSSQEGQTLVTYGYTF. The CDR3 region has the DNA TGTGCCAGCAGCTCCCAAGAGGGACAGACCTTAGTAACATATGGCTACACCTTC.